Below, one T cell receptor beta chain is given with its context. Its antigen remains unidentified. The data stem from a study of cytomegalovirus exposure and HLA in healthy donors. The study, taken as a whole, reports: Near-uniform donor sequencing depth was presumed by presence/absence analyses. One variant, a missense change in DCLRE1C, was linked in a later analysis to TCR beta V- and J-gene trimming.

Trimming cost V 4 bases and J 3 bases; bases outside gene matches: 6. From germline, CDR1 is MNHEY and CDR2 SMNVEV (reference sequence). There are 16 residues in the CDR3. The PCR employed 60 Vbeta primers together with 13 Jbeta primers. This table comes from immunoSEQ multiplex PCR, and its TCRdb copy is limited to in-frame clones, with some not included. The profile covers 120,000 to 150,000 clones, with 61% appearing a single time and around 1.9% taken by the ten largest. The clonotype originates from a male donor in good health and CMV-seronegative. The material sequenced was PBMCs. The chain couples TRBV27 to TRBJ2-7; the match to TRBD2 covers 13 bases. Written as DNA, the CDR3 is TGTGCCAGCAGTTCACGGACTAGCGGGGGTCTCTACGAGCAGTACTTC. Amino acid sequence: CASSSRTSGGLYEQYF.